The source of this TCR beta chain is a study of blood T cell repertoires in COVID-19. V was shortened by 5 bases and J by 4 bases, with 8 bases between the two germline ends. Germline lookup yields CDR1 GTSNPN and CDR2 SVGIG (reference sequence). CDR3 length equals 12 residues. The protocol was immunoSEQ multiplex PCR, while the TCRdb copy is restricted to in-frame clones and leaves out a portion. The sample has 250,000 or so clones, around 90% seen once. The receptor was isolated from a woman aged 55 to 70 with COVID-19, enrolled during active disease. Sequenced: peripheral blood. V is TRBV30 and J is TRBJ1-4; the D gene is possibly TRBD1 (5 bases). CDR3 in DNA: TGTGCCTGGCGGCAGGGTAATGAAAAACTGTTTTTT. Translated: CAWRQGNEKLFF.